The clone carrying this T cell receptor (beta chain) has just a few counts. Its target is not known. This sample stems from a study of identical twins. Study observations and caveats: A lower insertion count was a feature of abundant cord blood beta clonotypes, with no such feature in memory repertoires.

Unique molecular identifiers were present on the cDNA, and a universal primer site came from template switching. From the 5' RACE reads, TCRdb called clonotypes with MiXCR, one entry per CDR3 protein. Among a few hundred thousand distinct CDR3 sequences listed, 9.5% were seen once. From germline, CDR1 is SGHDN and CDR2 FVKESK. Trimming left V 0 bases short and J 10 bases short, with 8 bases between. This CDR3 is built from 12 residues. These data were also reused for a study on yellow fever vaccine responses in identical twins.

This sequence joins TRBV14 and TRBJ2-3; weak D call: TRBD1 (5 bases). The sequenced material came from CD8+ T cells sorted from blood. The sequence derives from a woman under 30 in good health. The CDR3 sequence: CASSQDNRSQYF. The CDR3, as DNA: TGTGCCAGCAGCCAAGATAACAGGTCGCAGTATTTT.